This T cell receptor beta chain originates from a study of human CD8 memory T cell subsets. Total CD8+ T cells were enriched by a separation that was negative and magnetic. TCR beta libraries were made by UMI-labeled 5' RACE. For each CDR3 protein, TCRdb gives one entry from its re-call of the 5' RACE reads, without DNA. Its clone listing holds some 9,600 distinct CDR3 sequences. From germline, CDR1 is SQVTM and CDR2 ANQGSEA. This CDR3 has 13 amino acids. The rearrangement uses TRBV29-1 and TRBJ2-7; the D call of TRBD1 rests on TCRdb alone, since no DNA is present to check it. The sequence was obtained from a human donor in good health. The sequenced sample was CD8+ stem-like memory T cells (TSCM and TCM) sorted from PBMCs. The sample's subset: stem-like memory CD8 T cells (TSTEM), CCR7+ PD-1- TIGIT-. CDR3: CSVDGQGDYEQYF.